This T cell receptor (beta chain) derives from a study of blood T cells in healthy people across ages. Regarding the study as a whole: There were more naive CD4+ cells and higher diversity in long-lived donors than in aged donors.

Germline V CDR1 and CDR2: SGDLS, YYNGEE. Trimming removed 3 bases at V and 2 bases at J, with 5 bases between. The CDR3 length is 13 residues. Through a sample-barcoded 5' primer and a J-beta primer mix, a second PCR was run for roughly 7 to 12 cycles. Each cDNA molecule was tagged by a template-switch adaptor that had 12 random nucleotides. MiXCR was run by TCRdb on the 5' RACE reads, yielding one entry per CDR3 protein. The sample has 1 million to 1.2 million distinct CDR3 sequences; around two fifths are singletons. In the case of this clonotype: Its specificity is not known.

This receptor was obtained from a man younger than 35 in good health. The chain is built from TRBV9 and TRBJ2-2; the D is unclear. Sequencing was performed on blood. CDR3 nucleotides: TGTGCCAGCAGCGCACAAAACACCGGGGAGCTGTTTTTT. Translation: CASSAQNTGELFF.